The 26 T cell receptor beta chains presented below share a single source sample, sequenced in a study of cytomegalovirus exposure and HLA in healthy donors. This PCR relied on a set of 60 Vbeta primers and 13 Jbeta primers. Sequencing used immunoSEQ multiplex PCR; TCRdb keeps in-frame clones, though not all of them. The sample contains about 190,000 clones, 80% of which appear only once. The source material was PBMCs. The source of these receptors is a boy between 10 and 17 years old in good health and CMV-seronegative.

This clone was recorded only once. The V gene is TRBV2, the J gene TRBJ1-1, with a possible D match to TRBD1 (5 bases). Germline V gene data show CDR1 as SNHLY and CDR2 as FYNNEI. The CDR3 is 15 amino acids. Trimming took off 5 bases at V and 6 bases at J, with 19 bases between the two ends. The CDR3: CASSWQGIVGAEAFF. CDR3 nucleotide sequence: TGTGCCAGCAGTTGGCAGGGTATCGTTGGTGCTGAAGCTTTCTTT.

The chain uses TRBV30 and TRBJ2-7; maybe TRBD1 (7 bases). V was pared by 4 bases and J by 13 bases, with 23 bases between. Germline lookup yields CDR1 GTSNPN and CDR2 SVGIG (reference sequence). The CDR3 is 13 residues long. The CDR3 here is CAWTEGRGGQPYF. The CDR3 coding sequence is TGTGCCTGGACGGAGGGTCGTGGGGGACAGCCTTACTTC. Full variable domain (missing parts from reference TRBV30 and TRBJ2-7): SQTIHQWPATLVQPVGSPLSLECTVEGTSNPNLYWYRQAAGRGLQLLFYSVGIGQISSEVPQNLSASRPQDRQFILSSKKLLLSDSGFYLCAWTEGRGGQPYFGPGTRLTVT.

This chain connects TRBV5-8 to TRBJ1-2, with D hard to call. The CDR3 covers 16 residues. Germline-derived CDR1 and CDR2 are SGHTS and YDEGEE. V was cut by 4 bases and J by 1 base, with 17 bases left in between. The CDR3 reads CASSPGGPAFNYGYTF. As DNA, the CDR3 is TGTGCCAGCAGCCCTGGTGGCCCTGCCTTTAACTATGGCTACACCTTC.

The rearrangement uses TRBV6-1 and TRBJ1-2; D remains ambiguous. The V gene's germline CDR1 is MNHNS and CDR2 SASEGT. V was pared by 7 bases and J by 5 bases, with 11 bases between. This CDR3 is 12 amino acids long. The CDR3 region has the DNA TGTGCCAGCACGGCAGGTCCATATGGCTACACCTTC. Translated: CASTAGPYGYTF.

The gene calls are TRBV4-3 and TRBJ1-2; D is possibly TRBD1 (5 bases). There are 14 residues in the CDR3. Germline V CDR1 and CDR2: LGHNA, YSLEER. V lost 0 bases, J lost 4 bases, and 9 bases lay in between. The CDR3 DNA follows: TGCGCCAGCAGCCAAGATTCAGGGATCTATGGCTACACCTTC. Translated: CASSQDSGIYGYTF.

V and J are TRBV6-1 and TRBJ1-1; 7 bases match TRBD1. CDR1 and CDR2 from the germline V gene are MNHNS and SASEGT. The J segment lost 5 bases and the V segment lost 3 bases, leaving 12 bases of the junction unmatched. This CDR3 comprises 16 residues. The CDR3 here is CASSDSVGRGFTEAFF. CDR3 nucleotide sequence: TGTGCCAGCAGTGATTCGGTAGGCAGGGGGTTTACTGAAGCTTTCTTT.

The genes are TRBV30 and TRBJ2-7; 10 nucleotides align to TRBD2. This CDR3 spans 14 amino acids. J lost 2 bases, V lost 0 bases, and 1 base had no gene match. Germline V gene data show CDR1 as GTSNPN and CDR2 as SVGIG (reference sequence). The CDR3 loop reads CAWSVSGGAYEQYF. The CDR3 coding sequence is TGTGCCTGGAGTGTAAGCGGGGGGGCCTACGAGCAGTACTTC. Drawing the rest from reference TRBV30 and TRBJ2-7, the complete variable domain is SQTIHQWPATLVQPVGSPLSLECTVEGTSNPNLYWYRQAAGRGLQLLFYSVGIGQISSEVPQNLSASRPQDRQFILSSKKLLLSDSGFYLCAWSVSGGAYEQYFGPGTRLTVT.

V usage is TRBV6-1 and J usage is TRBJ1-5; perhaps TRBD1 as D (6 bases). V gave up 7 bases and J gave up 4 bases, with 11 bases separating them. The CDR3 totals 13 residues. Germline-derived CDR1 and CDR2 are MNHNS and SASEGT. CDR3 loop: CASTGQLNQPQHF. The CDR3 DNA reads as TGTGCCAGCACCGGACAGCTAAATCAGCCCCAGCATTTT.

The gene calls are TRBV5-6 and TRBJ2-7; no firm D call. CDR1 SGHDT and CDR2 YYEEEE come from the germline V gene. Trimming removed 0 bases from V and 3 bases from J, with 13 bases in between. The CDR3 covers 15 residues. CDR3 protein: CASSLGGRILYEQYF. The CDR3 coding sequence is TGTGCCAGCAGCTTGGGAGGCAGAATACTCTACGAGCAGTACTTC.

This clone was seen only once. V and J are TRBV2 and TRBJ1-1, with a possible D match to TRBD1 (6 bases). With 6 bases removed from V and 0 bases from J, the gap between germline ends came to 14 bases. From germline, CDR1 is SNHLY and CDR2 FYNNEI. This CDR3 is built from 15 residues. The CDR3 region is CASRTTGTMNTEAFF. In nucleotides, the CDR3 is TGTGCCAGCAGGACTACAGGGACAATGAACACTGAAGCTTTCTTT.

V and J are TRBV7-3 and TRBJ2-3; a weak D match, TRBD1 (5 bases). The CDR3 is 15 amino acids. The ends were cut back, 1 base at V and 8 bases at J, with 16 bases in the middle. Germline values: CDR1 SGHTA, CDR2 FQGTGA. The CDR3 sequence: CASSLRGGPQGTQYF. DNA for the CDR3: TGTGCCAGCAGCTTAAGGGGTGGACCGCAGGGTACGCAGTATTTT.

This clone has only a few counts. The chain joins TRBV4-1 to TRBJ1-6; 8 bases agree with TRBD1. V was clipped by 0 bases and J by 7 bases; unmatched bases: 8. Looked up from germline, CDR1 is MGHRA and CDR2 is YSYEKL. This CDR3 has 17 residues. CDR3 nucleotides: TGCGCCAGCAGCCAAGAAGGTCGGACAGGGAACAATTCACCCCTCCACTTT. As protein: CASSQEGRTGNNSPLHF.

This clone occurred a few times. The chain is built from TRBV30 and TRBJ2-7; the D gene is possibly TRBD1 (6 bases). The CDR3 is made up of 14 amino acids. In germline, CDR1 is GTSNPN, CDR2 SVGIG (reference sequence). Trimming cost V 5 bases and J 4 bases, with 18 bases left between them. The CDR3 region has the DNA TGTGCCTGGTCCCCCAGGGGTGGACGGTACGAGCAGTACTTC. The encoded protein is CAWSPRGGRYEQYF.

V and J are TRBV11-3 and TRBJ1-1, with 8 positions matching TRBD1. This CDR3 is built from 16 residues. CDR1 SGHNT and CDR2 YENEEA come from the germline V gene. V dropped 3 bases and J dropped 3; count of bases not matched to a gene: 9. In nucleotides, the CDR3 is TGTGCCAGCAGCTTCCAGGGGGCGAGAGTGGACACTGAAGCTTTCTTT. This codes for CASSFQGARVDTEAFF.

This sequence joins TRBV2 and TRBJ1-2, with 9 bases lining up with TRBD1. V lost 8 bases, J lost 8 bases, and 9 bases stayed unmatched. This CDR3 has 13 amino acids. From germline, CDR1 is SNHLY and CDR2 FYNNEI. CDR3 sequence reads: CASQGQGMEGYTF. The CDR3 DNA reads as TGTGCCAGCCAGGGACAGGGAATGGAGGGCTACACCTTC. The whole variable domain, remainder taken from reference TRBV2 and TRBJ1-2, is EPEVTQTPSHQVTQMGQEVILRCVPISNHLYFYWYRQILGQKVEFLVSFYNNEISEKSEIFDDQFSVERPDGSNFTLKIRSTKLEDSAMYFCASQGQGMEGYTFGSGTRLTVV.

This clone is a singleton in its sample. The junction differs from germline at one of its ends, possibly a read error. CDR3 bases: TGTTCCAGCAGCCTTACGCGGTCCTCCTACGAGCAGTACTTC. Translated: CSSSLTRSSYEQYF. The rearrangement joins TRBV7-9 to TRBJ2-7; D not certain. The germline CDR1 and CDR2 sequences are SEHNR and FQNEAQ (reference sequence). The CDR3 has 14 amino acids.

The chain recombines TRBV19 with TRBJ1-1, with 12 bases that match TRBD1. From germline, CDR1 is LNHDA and CDR2 SQIVND (reference sequence). J lost 7 bases, V lost 6 bases, and 3 bases had no gene match. CDR3 length: 13 amino acids. In DNA form, the CDR3 reads TGTGCCAGTAGCTGGGACAGGGGGCTTGAAGCTTTCTTT. Residues: CASSWDRGLEAFF. Complete variable domain (other parts from reference TRBV19 and TRBJ1-1): DGGITQSPKYLFRKEGQNVTLSCEQNLNHDAMYWYRQDPGQGLRLIYYSQIVNDFQKGDIAEGYSVSREKKESFPLTVTSAQKNPTAFYLCASSWDRGLEAFFGQGTRLTVV.

V is TRBV29-1 and J is TRBJ2-7, with a weak D call TRBD1 (6 bases). Germline V gene data show CDR1 as SQVTM and CDR2 as ANQGSEA. The V gene lost 6 bases and the J gene lost 2 bases, with 14 bases spanning the gap. There are 13 residues in the CDR3. CDR3 DNA: TGCAGCGTCTCAGGGGCGGAGACCTACGAGCAGTACTTC. It specifies CSVSGAETYEQYF.

V usage is TRBV11-2 and J usage is TRBJ1-2, with D tentatively TRBD1 (6 bases). The CDR3 runs 14 residues. Germline V CDR1 and CDR2: SGHAT, FQNNGV. The V and J ends lost 7 bases and 2 bases respectively, with 14 bases between them. For the CDR3, the DNA is TGTGCCAGCACCATACAAGGGGGAAACTATGGCTACACCTTC. Translating gives CASTIQGGNYGYTF.

DNA for the CDR3: TGTGCCAGCAGTTCCTTACTTGGGCAGTACTTC. Translating it yields CASSSLLGQYF. The chain carries TRBV6-5 and TRBJ2-7, with unresolved D. Germline lookup yields CDR1 MNHEY and CDR2 SVGAGI. V was shortened by 4 bases and J by 9 bases, with 10 bases between the two germline ends. The CDR3 extends over 11 amino acids.

This sequence joins TRBV5-5 and TRBJ2-7; TRBD1 might be the D (5 bases). Per the germline V gene, CDR1 is SGHKS and CDR2 is YYEKEE (reference sequence). Trimming removed 4 bases at V and 7 bases at J, with 21 bases between. The CDR3 length is 15 residues. In DNA form, the CDR3 reads TGTGCCAGCAGCCTCCCGGCAGGGAATAGTGAAGAGCAGTACTTC. Encoded protein: CASSLPAGNSEEQYF.

Here the CDR3 DNA reads TGTGCCAGCAGTTACGGGGGGACGCAGACCCAGTACTTC. This codes for CASSYGGTQTQYF. The gene calls are TRBV6-5 and TRBJ2-5, with D possibly matching TRBD2 (6 bases). This CDR3 is built from 13 residues. With 2 bases removed from V and 6 bases from J, the gap between germline ends came to 10 bases. Germline CDR1 MNHEY, CDR2 SVGAGI.

CDR3 protein: CASSPDRGHSPLHF. The CDR3 bases are TGTGCCAGCAGTCCGGACAGGGGGCATTCACCCCTCCACTTT. V usage is TRBV2 and J usage is TRBJ1-6; 11 positions agree with TRBD1. This CDR3 comprises 14 residues. The V gene's germline CDR1 is SNHLY and CDR2 FYNNEI. After removal of 5 bases from V and 8 bases from J, the junction contained 2 bases not matched to a gene.

This chain links TRBV4-1 with TRBJ2-7, with 10 bases lining up with TRBD2. From germline, CDR1 is MGHRA and CDR2 YSYEKL. This CDR3 is 16 amino acids long. The ends lost 0 bases at V and 5 bases at J; junction bases unmatched: 7. Here the CDR3 reads CASSQERLAGHHEQYF. The CDR3 region has the DNA TGCGCCAGCAGCCAAGAGAGACTAGCGGGTCACCACGAGCAGTACTTC.

The chain has TRBV19 and TRBJ1-5, with 7 nucleotides matching TRBD1. CDR3 size: 15 residues. Trimming at V came to 6 bases and at J to 2 bases, leaving 7 bases not matched to a gene. From germline, CDR1 is LNHDA and CDR2 SQIVND (reference sequence). CDR3 sequence: CASRSQGYGNQPQHF. Written as DNA, the CDR3 is TGTGCCAGTAGATCACAGGGGTACGGCAATCAGCCCCAGCATTTT.

The chain links TRBV6-6 to TRBJ1-5; 7 nucleotides match TRBD1. The CDR3 is made up of 14 amino acids. V lost 6 bases to trimming and J lost 8 bases; unmatched junction nucleotides: 10. Germline V gene lookup returns CDR1 MNHNY and CDR2 SVGAGI (reference sequence). The CDR3 nucleotides are TGTGCCAGCAGACTAGGACAGGCCGGGGAGCCCCAGCATTTT. Amino acids: CASRLGQAGEPQHF.